This T cell receptor beta chain was captured by sequencing in a study of T cells in localized non-small cell lung cancer. Generated by immunoSEQ multiplex PCR, the TCRdb table keeps only in-frame clones and is missing some. The table has about 34,000 clones, roughly 92% seen once. This receptor was identified in a woman aged 35-70 years with stage I lung adenocarcinoma. The sequencing used peripheral blood, collected before any cancer treatment.

The CDR3: CASKGTSATQYF. Written as DNA, the CDR3 is TGTGCCTCCAAGGGCACGTCGGCGACCCAGTACTTC. The rearrangement joins TRBV2 to TRBJ2-5; D gene ambiguous. From germline, CDR1 is SNHLY and CDR2 FYNNEI. Trimming removed 11 bases from V and 7 bases from J, with 17 bases in between. The CDR3 runs to 12 residues.